This TCR beta chain derives from a study of T cell responses to AZD1222 COVID-19 vaccine. The table came from immunoSEQ multiplex PCR; TCRdb's copy has only in-frame clones and leaves some out. The sample has 150,000 to 200,000 clones, 94% seen once; the top ten hold roughly 4.6%. The sample here was peripheral blood, taken 28 days after the second AZD1222 dose. The sequence came from an adult who received the AZD1222 COVID-19 vaccine.

This chain's CDR3 is CASSPGTAHYEQYF. CDR3 nucleotides: TGTGCCAGCAGCCCCGGGACAGCCCACTACGAGCAGTACTTC. The chain is built from TRBV11-3 and TRBJ2-7; 7 bases are a match to TRBD1. The length of the CDR3 is 14 residues. From germline, CDR1 is SGHNT and CDR2 YENEEA. After removal of 5 bases from V and 3 bases from J, the junction contained 7 bases not matched to a gene.